These T cell receptor beta chains were read from a single sample in a study of naive and memory T cell subsets. Each CDR3 protein gets one entry after TCRdb re-called the 5' RACE reads with MiXCR. Of 50,000 to 60,000 distinct CDR3 sequences in the sample, more than 7.5% were seen once. These receptors all stem from a female donor in good health. Each CDR3 is given with its conserved first and last residue. Each record gives: V gene, D gene, clone size, J gene, CDR3 protein, CDR3 DNA. D genes are given only for firm matches. Clone size is shown for a subset of rows, as once, few, many or a class of expanded clone.

TRBV6-2/TRBV6-3	TRBD1	many	TRBJ1-6	CASGTARDNSPLHF	TGTGCCAGCGGGACAGCGAGGGATAATTCACCCCTCCACTTT
TRBV7-9	NA	once	TRBJ1-2	CASSSQGRAIGDTF	TGTGCCAGCAGCTCTCAGGGGAGGGCCATTGGCGACACCTTC
TRBV20-1	TRBD2	many	TRBJ2-3	CSARSAGTSGGDTQYF	TGCAGTGCCAGATCCGCCGGGACTAGCGGGGGTGATACGCAGTATTTT
TRBV6-1	NA	many	TRBJ1-1	CASRTQWGRTEAFF	TGTGCCAGCAGGACCCAGTGGGGGAGAACTGAAGCTTTCTTT
TRBV12-3/TRBV12-4	NA	few	TRBJ2-7	CASSFQGGSYEQYF	TGTGCCAGCAGTTTCCAGGGGGGGTCCTACGAGCAGTACTTC
TRBV12-3/TRBV12-4	NA	many	TRBJ1-2	CASSLRGYRPNYGYTF	TGTGCCAGCAGTTTGAGGGGGTACCGCCCGAACTATGGCTACACCTTC
TRBV28	NA	many	TRBJ1-1	CASREAATTEAFF	TGTGCCAGCAGGGAGGCGGCTACCACTGAAGCTTTCTTT
TRBV29-1	TRBD2	many	TRBJ2-7	CSVEGLSGTIRSEQYF	TGCAGCGTTGAAGGTTTATCGGGGACTATACGTTCCGAGCAGTACTTC
TRBV9	NA	NA	TRBJ1-2	CASSVLPQVANYGDNF	TGTGCCAGCAGCGTCTTGCCCCAGGTAGCTAACTATGGCGACAACTTC
TRBV7-2	NA	NA	TRBJ1-6	CASSLWDPNSPLHF	TGTGCCAGCAGCCTATGGGACCCAAATTCACCCCTCCACTTT
TRBV2	TRBD2	few	TRBJ2-5	CASSAGGGETQYF	TGTGCCAGCAGTGCGGGCGGGGGGGAGACCCAGTACTTC
TRBV7-2	TRBD1	many	TRBJ2-5	CASSPQGAQMETQYF	TGTGCCAGCAGTCCACAGGGGGCCCAAATGGAGACCCAGTACTTC
TRBV28	NA	many	TRBJ1-1	CASSLEGLNTEAFF	TGTGCCAGCAGTTTAGAGGGCCTGAACACTGAAGCTTTCTTT
TRBV12-3/TRBV12-4	NA	many	TRBJ1-1	CASSLSAVNTEAFF	TGTGCCAGCAGTTTATCCGCAGTGAACACTGAAGCTTTCTTT
TRBV7-9	NA	NA	TRBJ2-7	CASSPMPRSYEQYF	TGTGCCAGCAGCCCGATGCCCCGTTCCTACGAGCAGTACTTC
TRBV5-1	NA	many	TRBJ1-2	CASSIGGGTDYGYTF	TGCGCCAGCAGCATCGGAGGGGGGACCGACTATGGCTACACCTTC
TRBV6-2/TRBV6-3	TRBD2	many	TRBJ2-1	CASSLLAGTYNEQFF	TGTGCCAGCAGTTTACTAGCGGGGACCTACAATGAGCAGTTCTTC
TRBV6-2/TRBV6-3	NA	few	TRBJ2-7	CASSYRFPLDEQYF	TGTGCCAGCAGTTACAGGTTCCCACTCGACGAGCAGTACTTC
TRBV6-1	NA	NA	TRBJ1-5	CASSEAMRFGNQPQHF	TGTGCCAGCAGTGAAGCGATGAGGTTTGGGAATCAGCCCCAGCATTTT
TRBV2	NA	NA	TRBJ2-7	CATDSDGFHGQYF	TGTGCCACTGATTCGGACGGATTCCATGGGCAGTACTTC
TRBV5-6	NA	NA	TRBJ1-1	CASSLRRTSTNTEAFF	TGTGCCAGCAGCTTGAGACGTACGAGTACGAACACTGAAGCTTTCTTT
TRBV6-6	NA	NA	TRBJ2-3	CASGLQGVVDTQYF	TGTGCCAGCGGCTTACAGGGAGTGGTAGATACGCAGTATTTT
TRBV12-3/TRBV12-4	TRBD1	NA	TRBJ1-1	CASSLHGTGANTEAFF	TGTGCCAGCAGTTTACACGGGACAGGGGCCAACACTGAAGCTTTCTTT
TRBV20-1	NA	many	TRBJ1-5	CSASEPPGVQPQHF	TGCAGTGCTAGTGAACCCCCAGGGGTTCAGCCCCAGCATTTT